A single sample gave rise to the 21 T cell receptor beta chains below, sequenced in a study of metastatic and nonmetastatic thyroid tumors. Each patient came to thyroid surgery without any prior treatment (of any kind). TCRdb reprocessed the PCR reads using MiXCR. Here the sample spans about 4,300 clones, roughly two fifths being singletons. The specimen was tumor tissue. Receptor source: a male donor with papillary thyroid cancer or a benign thyroid nodule (not recorded which). Some clones in this sample may be carry-over from other donors' samples.

This chain uses TRBV6-1 with TRBJ2-7; 9 bases map to TRBD1. The CDR3 has 14 amino acids. The germline V gene encodes CDR1 MNHNS and CDR2 SASEGT. J was trimmed by 6 bases and V by 6 bases; bases with no gene match: 9. In nucleotides, the CDR3 is TGTGCCAGCAGGGCCGGGACAGGGAGTGGCGAGCAGTACTTC. It translates to CASRAGTGSGEQYF.

This clone has a handful of counts. V usage is TRBV10-3 and J usage is TRBJ1-5; D ambiguous. This CDR3 is 14 amino acids long. The V gene's germline CDR1 is ENHRY and CDR2 SYGVKD. The CDR3 loop is CSSDTADSNQPQHF. The CDR3 bases are TGTTCCTCAGATACAGCCGATAGCAATCAGCCCCAGCATTTT.

The chain is built from TRBV19 and TRBJ2-5; 14 bases fit TRBD2. The CDR3 covers 15 residues. Germline trimming cut 4 bases from V and 5 bases from J; bases unmatched to any gene: 3. Germline V CDR1 and CDR2: LNHDA, SQIVND (reference sequence). The CDR3 loop is CASSKTSGRGETQYF. The CDR3 coding sequence is TGTGCCAGTAGTAAGACTAGCGGGAGGGGGGAGACCCAGTACTTC.

This chain uses TRBV5-1 with TRBJ2-3; TRBD1 is a possible D gene (6 bases). V lost 0 bases, J lost 2 bases, and 10 bases lay in between. The CDR3 contains 15 residues. From germline, CDR1 is SGHRS and CDR2 YFSETQ. The chain's CDR3 is CASSLGQGFTDTQYF. In DNA, the CDR3 is TGCGCCAGCAGCTTGGGTCAGGGGTTCACAGATACGCAGTATTTT.

The V and J genes are TRBV20-1 and TRBJ2-2, with TRBD1 identical over 11 bases. Germline V gives CDR1 DFQATT, CDR2 SNEGSKA (reference sequence). CDR3 size: 15 residues. The V segment lost 5 bases and the J segment 5 bases; nucleotides outside the gene matches: 7. The CDR3 DNA reads TGCAGTGCTGGTCAGGGACAGGGGGGAACCGGGGAGCTGTTTTTT. It is translated as CSAGQGQGGTGELFF.

This clone was seen a handful of times. The limits of the CDR3 on the DNA are not certain, so only TCRdb's listed CDR3 is given. The V call is TRBV12-3 or TRBV12-4, the J call TRBJ1-2; whether TRBD1, the table's D call, matches the DNA was not checked. The CDR3 numbers 15 amino acids, ends counted. The CDR3 is CASTLRASGAFGYTF.

The rearrangement uses TRBV20-1 and TRBJ1-6; D perhaps matches TRBD1 (6 bases). Germline CDR1 and CDR2: DFQATT and SNEGSKA (reference sequence). V was cut by 1 base and J by 5 bases, with 6 bases left in between. This CDR3 has 13 amino acids. As DNA, the CDR3 is TGCAGTGCTAGAGGGGACAATAATTCACCCCTCCACTTT. Translating gives CSARGDNNSPLHF.

The chain carries TRBV19 and TRBJ1-4; D not certain. Trimming stripped 6 bases from V and 8 bases from J, with 10 bases between. The CDR3 runs 12 residues. Germline V gene data show CDR1 as LNHDA and CDR2 as SQIVND (reference sequence). The CDR3 nucleotides read TGTGCCAGTAGCCCCCAACAGGAAAAACTGTTTTTT. Its translation: CASSPQQEKLFF.

This clone has just a few counts. The V gene is TRBV6-2 or TRBV6-3, the J gene TRBJ2-1, with D possibly TRBD2 on 6 matching bases. Germline V gene lookup returns CDR1 MNHEY and CDR2 SVGEGT. The CDR3 loop spans 15 amino acids. V gave up 0 bases and J gave up 8 bases, with 14 bases separating them. DNA for the CDR3: TGTGCCAGCAGTTACTCGGGGACTCCGCCGGATGAGCAGTTCTTC. This encodes CASSYSGTPPDEQFF.

This clone was recorded a few times. V usage is TRBV24-1 and J usage is TRBJ1-2; D call uncertain. Germline loops: CDR1 KGHDR, CDR2 SFDVKD. The CDR3 runs 12 residues. Trimming stripped 4 bases from V and 3 bases from J, with 5 bases between. CDR3 DNA: TGTGCCACCAGTGACTATTACTATGGCTACACCTTC. Its protein is CATSDYYYGYTF.

This clone was observed a few times. The chain uses TRBV6-4 and TRBJ2-1, with 14 positions matching TRBD2. The CDR3 sequence is 16 residues long. Germline V gene sequence: CDR1 MRHNA, CDR2 SNTAGT. Losses at the gene ends were 2 bases for V and 8 bases for J; bases not matched to a gene: 5. Here the CDR3 reads CASSDRTSGGSDEQFF. CDR3 nucleotide sequence: TGTGCCAGCAGTGACCGGACTAGCGGGGGGTCTGATGAGCAGTTCTTC.

The J gene is TRBJ2-7, the V gene TRBV19; tentative D call: TRBD2 (6 bases). The CDR3 runs 16 residues. Germline values: CDR1 LNHDA, CDR2 SQIVND (reference sequence). Trimming pared 1 base from V and 3 bases from J, leaving 16 bases between. The CDR3: CASSIGDYSGFYEQYF. DNA of the CDR3: TGTGCCAGTAGTATAGGCGACTACAGCGGGTTCTACGAGCAGTACTTC. Filled out from reference TRBV19 and TRBJ2-7, the complete variable domain reads DGGITQSPKYLFRKEGQNVTLSCEQNLNHDAMYWYRQDPGQGLRLIYYSQIVNDFQKGDIAEGYSVSREKKESFPLTVTSAQKNPTAFYLCASSIGDYSGFYEQYFGPGTRLTVT.

V is TRBV20-1 and J is TRBJ2-7, with 11 positions matching TRBD1. The CDR3 is made up of 13 amino acids. In germline, CDR1 is DFQATT, CDR2 SNEGSKA (reference sequence). V trimming: 6 bases; J trimming: 0 bases; junction bases outside the gene matches: 1. CDR3 residues: CSAGTGGSYEQYF. CDR3 sequence (DNA): TGCAGTGCCGGGACAGGGGGCTCCTACGAGCAGTACTTC.

This clone was found a few times. The junction does not match germline at one end; this may be a read error. This chain connects TRBV28 to TRBJ2-3; the match to TRBD1 covers 9 bases. The CDR3 has 16 amino acids. Germline V lookup: CDR1 MDHEN, CDR2 SYDVKM. The chain's CDR3 is CVSSSTGTGRTDTQYF. The DNA for the CDR3 is TGTGTCAGCAGTTCTACCGGGACAGGGCGCACAGATACGCAGTATTTT.

The chain is built from TRBV20-1 and TRBJ2-7; TRBD2 is a possible D gene (6 bases). Germline V lookup: CDR1 DFQATT, CDR2 SNEGSKA (reference sequence). Trimming shortened V by 6 bases and J by 3 bases, and 18 bases separated the two germline ends. This CDR3 has 14 residues. The CDR3 sequence is CSADGPGSIYEQYF. The DNA of the CDR3 is TGCAGTGCAGACGGACCCGGGAGCATCTACGAGCAGTACTTC.

This clone showed up just a few times. The rearrangement links TRBV6-2 or TRBV6-3 to TRBJ2-3; 8 bases match TRBD1. Germline trimming cut 2 bases from V and 4 bases from J; bases unmatched to any gene: 2. The germline V gene encodes CDR1 MNHEY and CDR2 SVGEGT. This CDR3 spans 14 amino acids. CDR3 coding DNA: TGTGCCAGCAGTTACGGACAGGGCGCAGATACGCAGTATTTT. Translated, it gives CASSYGQGADTQYF.

This clone appeared a few times. The chain carries TRBV6-5 and TRBJ2-1; TRBD2 is a possible D gene (6 bases). The CDR3 has 16 amino acids. The germline CDR1 and CDR2 sequences are MNHEY and SVGAGI. The V end was cut by 0 bases, the J end by 5 bases, with 14 bases between. In nucleotides, the CDR3 is TGTGCCAGCAGTTACTCTACCGGGAGATCCAACAATGAGCAGTTCTTC. The encoded protein is CASSYSTGRSNNEQFF.

The gene calls are TRBV2 and TRBJ1-5; maybe TRBD1 (5 bases). The germline gives CDR1 SNHLY, CDR2 FYNNEI. Trimming cost V 3 bases and J 3 bases, with 12 bases left between them. The CDR3 is made up of 15 amino acids. CDR3 sequence (DNA): TGTGCCAGCAGTGAGAACAGGCCGGACAATCAGCCCCAGCATTTT. It is translated as CASSENRPDNQPQHF.

The rearrangement uses TRBV3-1 and TRBJ1-2, with D tentatively TRBD1 (6 bases). Trimming shortened V by 1 base and J by 11 bases, and 17 bases separated the two germline ends. This CDR3 is built from 14 residues. The germline V gene has CDR1 LGHDT and CDR2 YNNKEL (reference sequence). For the CDR3, the DNA is TGTGCCAGCAGCCAAGCGTCGGGGCAGGGGCTATACACCTTC. It codes for CASSQASGQGLYTF.

The chain joins TRBV2 to TRBJ2-3; D possibly corresponds to TRBD2 (5 bases). This CDR3 region has 13 residues. Germline values: CDR1 SNHLY, CDR2 FYNNEI. The V gene lost 4 bases and the J gene lost 2 bases, with 7 bases spanning the gap. The DNA for the CDR3 is TGTGCCAGCAGTGCGGGGAACACAGATACGCAGTATTTT. Encoded protein: CASSAGNTDTQYF.

The chain is built from TRBV3-1 and TRBJ1-1; the D gene is possibly TRBD1 (6 bases). The germline V gene encodes CDR1 LGHDT and CDR2 YNNKEL (reference sequence). V was cut by 3 bases and J by 3 bases, with 11 bases left in between. The CDR3 is 14 amino acids. CDR3 DNA sequence: TGTGCCAGCAGCCATGAGGACAGTCACACTGAAGCTTTCTTT. Translated: CASSHEDSHTEAFF. The variable domain in full, completed from reference TRBV3-1 and TRBJ1-1, reads DTAVSQTPKYLVTQMGNDKSIKCEQNLGHDTMYWYKQDSKKFLKIMFSYNNKELIINETVPNRFSPKSPDKAHLNLHINSLELGDSAVYFCASSHEDSHTEAFFGQGTRLTVV.